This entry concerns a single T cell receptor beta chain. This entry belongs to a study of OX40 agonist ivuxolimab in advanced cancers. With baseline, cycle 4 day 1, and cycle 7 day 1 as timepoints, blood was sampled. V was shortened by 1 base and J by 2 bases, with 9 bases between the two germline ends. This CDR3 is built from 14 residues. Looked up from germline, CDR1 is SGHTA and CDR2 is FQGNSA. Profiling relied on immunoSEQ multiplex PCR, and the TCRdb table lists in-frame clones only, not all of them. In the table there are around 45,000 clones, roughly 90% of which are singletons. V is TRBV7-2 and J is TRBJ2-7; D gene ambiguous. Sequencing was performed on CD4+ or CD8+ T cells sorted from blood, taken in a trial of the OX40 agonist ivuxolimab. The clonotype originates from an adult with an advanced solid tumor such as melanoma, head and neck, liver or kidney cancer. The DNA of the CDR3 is TGTGCCAGCAGCTTAGATTCGGACGCCTACGAGCAGTACTTC. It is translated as CASSLDSDAYEQYF. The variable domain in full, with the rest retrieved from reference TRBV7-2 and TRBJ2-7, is GAGVSQSPSNKVTEKGKDVELRCDPISGHTALYWYRQSLGQGLEFLIYFQGNSAPDKSGLPSDRFSAERTGGSVSTLTIQRTQQEDSAVYLCASSLDSDAYEQYFGPGTRLTVT.